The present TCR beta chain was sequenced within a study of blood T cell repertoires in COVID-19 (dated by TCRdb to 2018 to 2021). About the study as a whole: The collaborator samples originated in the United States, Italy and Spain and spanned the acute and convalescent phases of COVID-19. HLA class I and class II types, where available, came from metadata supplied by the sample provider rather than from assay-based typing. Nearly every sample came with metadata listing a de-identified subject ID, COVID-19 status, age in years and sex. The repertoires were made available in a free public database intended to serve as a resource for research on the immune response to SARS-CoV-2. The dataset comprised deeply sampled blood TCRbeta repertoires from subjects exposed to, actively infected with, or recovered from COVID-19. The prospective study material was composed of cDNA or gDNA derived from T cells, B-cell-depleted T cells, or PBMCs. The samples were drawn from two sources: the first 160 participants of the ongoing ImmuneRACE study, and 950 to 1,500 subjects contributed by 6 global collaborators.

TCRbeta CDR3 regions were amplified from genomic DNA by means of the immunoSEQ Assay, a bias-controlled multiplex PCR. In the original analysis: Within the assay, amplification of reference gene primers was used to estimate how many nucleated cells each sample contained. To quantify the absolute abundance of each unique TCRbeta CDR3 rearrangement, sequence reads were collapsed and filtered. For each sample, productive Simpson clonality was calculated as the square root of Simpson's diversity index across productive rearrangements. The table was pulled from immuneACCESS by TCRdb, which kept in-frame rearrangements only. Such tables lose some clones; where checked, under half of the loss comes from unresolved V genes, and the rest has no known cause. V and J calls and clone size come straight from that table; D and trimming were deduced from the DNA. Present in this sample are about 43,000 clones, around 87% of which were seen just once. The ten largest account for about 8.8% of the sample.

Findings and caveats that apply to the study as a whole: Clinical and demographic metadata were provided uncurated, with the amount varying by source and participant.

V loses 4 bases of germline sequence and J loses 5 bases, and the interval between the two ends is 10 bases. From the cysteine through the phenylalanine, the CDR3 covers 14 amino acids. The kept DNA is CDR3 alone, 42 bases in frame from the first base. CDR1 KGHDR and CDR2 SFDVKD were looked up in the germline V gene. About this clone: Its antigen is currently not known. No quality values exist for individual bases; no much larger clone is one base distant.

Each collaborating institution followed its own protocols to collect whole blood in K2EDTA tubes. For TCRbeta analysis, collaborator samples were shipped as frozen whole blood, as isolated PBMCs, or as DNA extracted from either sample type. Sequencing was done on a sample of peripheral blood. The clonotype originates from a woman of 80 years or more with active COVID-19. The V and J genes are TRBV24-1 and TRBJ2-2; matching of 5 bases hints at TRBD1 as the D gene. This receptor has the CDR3 CATSDPPGTGELFF. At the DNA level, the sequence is TGTGCCACCAGTGACCCCCCAGGGACCGGGGAGCTGTTTTTT.